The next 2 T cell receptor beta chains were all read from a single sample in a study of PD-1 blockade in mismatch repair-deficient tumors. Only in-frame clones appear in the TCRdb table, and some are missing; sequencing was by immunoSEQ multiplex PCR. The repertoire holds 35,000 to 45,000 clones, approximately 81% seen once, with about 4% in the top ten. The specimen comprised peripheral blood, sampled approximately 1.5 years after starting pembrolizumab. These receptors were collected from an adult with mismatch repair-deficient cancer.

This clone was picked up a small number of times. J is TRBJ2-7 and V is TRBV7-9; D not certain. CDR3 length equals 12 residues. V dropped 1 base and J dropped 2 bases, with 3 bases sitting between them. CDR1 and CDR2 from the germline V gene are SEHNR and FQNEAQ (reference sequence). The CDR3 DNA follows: TGTGCCAGCAGCTTAGAGCCCTACGAGCAGTACTTC. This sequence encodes CASSLEPYEQYF.

CDR3 in DNA: TGTGCCAGCAGCACAGGGATCTATGGCTACACCTTC. Translated: CASSTGIYGYTF. This sequence joins TRBV21-1 and TRBJ1-2; the table's D call, TRBD1, has no DNA check behind it. TRBV21-1 is a recognized pseudogene. The CDR3 length is 12 residues.